A selection of T cell receptor beta chains follows, all from one sample in a study of patients and donors after allogeneic stem cell transplantation. In TCRdb, the RT-PCR reads were re-called with MiXCR into one record per CDR3 protein. The sample lists about 230,000 distinct CDR3 sequences, about 14% occurring once. What was sequenced was blood, either unsorted or a sorted T cell fraction (not recorded which). These receptors were taken from a human donor who was either an allogeneic HSCT recipient or a stem cell or donor lymphocyte infusion donor (not recorded which). It is not recorded whose cells these are; they may come from a transplant donor. Each CDR3 is given with its conserved first and last residue. D genes are given only for firm matches. The listing skips clone size in some rows; elsewhere it reads once, few, many or a size class.

d_call	j_call	clone_size	v_call	cdr3_aa	cdr3_nt
TRBD1	TRBJ1-2	few	TRBV5-1	CASSSGTGDGYTF	TGCGCCAGCAGCTCCGGGACAGGGGATGGCTACACCTTC
.	TRBJ2-1	.	TRBV20-1	CSARLRILNEQFF	TGCAGTGCTAGACTCCGGATTCTTAATGAGCAGTTCTTC
.	TRBJ2-1	.	TRBV11-3	CASTTRGFFNEQFF	TGTGCCAGCACCACTCGGGGCTTTTTCAATGAGCAGTTCTTC
TRBD1	TRBJ1-4	.	TRBV19	CASSPGTAVATNEKLFF	TGTGCCAGTAGCCCAGGGACAGCTGTTGCAACTAATGAAAAACTGTTTTTT
TRBD2	TRBJ2-2	few	TRBV23-1	CASSPTSENTGELFF	TGCGCCAGCAGTCCGACTAGCGAGAACACCGGGGAGCTGTTTTTT
.	TRBJ1-4	many	TRBV7-9	CASSPHNALNEKLFF	TGTGCCAGCAGCCCGCACAATGCCCTTAATGAAAAACTGTTTTTT
.	TRBJ2-5	many	TRBV4-1	CASSQDEGRGETQYF	TGCGCCAGCAGCCAAGATGAGGGCAGGGGAGAGACCCAGTACTTC
.	TRBJ1-1	few	TRBV10-3	CAISVGTGAEAFF	TGTGCCATCAGTGTCGGAACAGGAGCTGAAGCTTTCTTT
.	TRBJ2-5	many	TRBV7-7	CASSPLKQGSGETQYF	TGTGCTAGCAGCCCACTAAAACAGGGTTCGGGGGAGACCCAGTACTTC
.	TRBJ2-2	many	TRBV5-1	CASKRTANTGELFF	TGCGCCAGCAAAAGGACAGCTAACACCGGGGAGCTGTTTTTT
.	TRBJ2-3	few	TRBV7-3	CASSLNPSRAFPDTQYF	TGTGCCAGCAGCTTAAACCCCTCCCGGGCCTTCCCAGATACGCAGTATTTT
.	TRBJ1-2	.	TRBV19	CASSISGTGGYTF	TGTGCCAGTAGTATTTCAGGGACTGGTGGCTACACCTTC
TRBD2	TRBJ2-1	once	TRBV18	CASSSTSGDYNEQFF	TGTGCCAGCTCATCCACTAGCGGGGACTACAATGAGCAGTTCTTC
TRBD1	TRBJ2-7	many	TRBV5-4	CASSTVGTGVHEQYF	TGTGCCAGCAGCACGGTCGGGACAGGGGTACACGAGCAGTACTTC
TRBD1	TRBJ2-2	few	TRBV19	CATSTGTVSGELFF	TGTGCCACGTCGACAGGGACGGTTTCCGGGGAGCTGTTTTTT
.	TRBJ2-3	few	TRBV18	CASSLNRGAGDTQYF	TGTGCCAGCTCACTAAACCGGGGGGCAGGAGATACGCAGTATTTT
TRBD1	TRBJ1-6	.	TRBV6-1	CASSRDRGVDRGNSPLHF	TGTGCCAGCAGTCGGGACAGGGGAGTCGACCGGGGTAATTCACCCCTCCACTTT
.	TRBJ1-2	.	TRBV18	CASSPLRDGYTF	TGTGCCAGCTCACCACTCAGGGATGGCTACACCTTC
TRBD1	TRBJ1-3	many	TRBV7-2	CASSPYRGAQNTIYF	TGTGCCAGCAGCCCGTACAGGGGGGCGCAAAACACCATATATTTT
.	TRBJ1-1	many	TRBV12-3/TRBV12-4	CASSLNTGLAFF	TGTGCCAGCAGTTTAAACACAGGGTTAGCTTTCTTT
TRBD2	TRBJ2-1	.	TRBV20-1	CSARDGVAGSNEQFF	TGCAGTGCTAGAGATGGAGTAGCGGGGAGCAATGAGCAGTTCTTC
.	TRBJ2-7	.	TRBV6-1	CASGRDSWDEQYF	TGTGCCAGCGGGAGGGACAGTTGGGACGAGCAGTACTTC
TRBD1	TRBJ2-2	.	TRBV6-1	CASSRAGTGGSSGELFF	TGTGCCAGCAGTCGAGCCGGGACAGGGGGCAGCAGCGGGGAGCTGTTTTTT
.	TRBJ2-7	few	TRBV25-1	CASSGTANSYEQYF	TGTGCCAGCAGTGGGACAGCTAATTCCTACGAGCAGTACTTC
TRBD1	TRBJ1-2	.	TRBV12-3/TRBV12-4	CASSSTHRGAVGYTF	TGTGCCAGCAGTTCCACCCACAGGGGAGCGGTTGGCTACACCTTC
.	TRBJ2-1	.	TRBV10-3	CAISDGGGSYNEQFF	TGTGCCATCAGTGACGGGGGCGGCTCCTACAATGAGCAGTTCTTC
.	TRBJ1-3	.	TRBV25-1	CASSESGSGNTIYF	TGTGCCAGCAGTGAATCGGGCTCTGGAAACACCATATATTTT
TRBD1	TRBJ2-7	many	TRBV10-3	CAISDPGQGSYEQYF	TGTGCCATCAGCGACCCGGGACAGGGATCTTACGAGCAGTACTTC
.	TRBJ1-5	few	TRBV19	CASSDWSNQPQHF	TGTGCCAGTAGTGACTGGAGCAATCAGCCCCAGCATTTT
.	TRBJ1-6	few	TRBV12-3/TRBV12-4	CASSLNTLNSPLHF	TGTGCCAGCAGTTTAAACACACTTAATTCACCCCTCCACTTT
.	TRBJ1-2	many	TRBV29-1	CSVDADGYTF	TGCAGCGTTGACGCGGATGGCTACACCTTC
.	TRBJ1-2	many	TRBV10-3	CAISEESDRWGYTF	TGTGCCATCAGTGAAGAAAGCGATCGATGGGGCTACACCTTC
TRBD1	TRBJ2-2	.	TRBV3-1	CASSRDSYTGELFF	TGTGCCAGCAGCCGGGACAGCTACACCGGGGAGCTGTTTTTT
.	TRBJ2-3	many	TRBV10-3	CAISEEGGDTQYF	TGTGCCATCAGTGAGGAGGGTGGTGATACGCAGTATTTT
.	TRBJ2-3	few	TRBV11-3	CASSFKASTDTQYF	TGTGCCAGCAGCTTCAAGGCTAGCACAGATACGCAGTATTTT
.	TRBJ2-4	few	TRBV5-1	CASSLADLAKNIQYF	TGCGCCAGCAGCTTGGCCGACCTAGCCAAAAACATTCAGTACTTC
.	TRBJ2-1	many	TRBV5-4	CASSRAGGEHYNEQFF	TGTGCCAGCAGCCGAGCGGGCGGAGAACACTACAATGAGCAGTTCTTC
.	TRBJ1-2	few	TRBV20-1	CSASQRGGHFGYTF	TGCAGTGCCAGCCAACGCGGGGGGCATTTTGGCTACACCTTC
.	TRBJ1-1	.	TRBV10-3	CAIRERDGSNTEAFF	TGTGCCATCAGGGAAAGGGACGGATCGAACACTGAAGCTTTCTTT
.	TRBJ2-6	few	TRBV12-3/TRBV12-4	CASSLALVGAGANVLTF	TGTGCCAGCAGTTTAGCTTTGGTGGGGGCTGGGGCCAACGTCCTGACTTTC
.	TRBJ1-1	.	TRBV20-1	CSARTHSAEAFF	TGCAGTGCTAGGACCCACTCGGCTGAAGCTTTCTTT
.	TRBJ2-3	once	TRBV19	CASSMVRGTDTQYF	TGTGCCAGTAGTATGGTTAGGGGCACAGATACGCAGTATTTT
TRBD1	TRBJ1-2	many	TRBV20-1	CSAKDRGPYGYTF	TGCAGTGCTAAAGACAGGGGGCCCTATGGCTACACCTTC
.	TRBJ2-2	few	TRBV12-3/TRBV12-4	CASSLGRSNTGELFF	TGTGCCAGCAGCCTGGGCCGATCGAACACCGGGGAGCTGTTTTTT
.	TRBJ2-3	.	TRBV24-1	CATSDLQGPSGTDTQYF	TGTGCCACCAGTGATTTGCAGGGGCCCTCAGGCACAGATACGCAGTATTTT
TRBD1	TRBJ2-1	few	TRBV10-3	CAISPGQGAGNEQFF	TGTGCCATCAGCCCCGGACAGGGGGCTGGGAATGAGCAGTTCTTC
TRBD1	TRBJ1-6	few	TRBV4-2	CASSRRTGGQGSPLHF	TGTGCCAGCAGCCGCCGTACAGGGGGGCAAGGTTCACCCCTCCACTTT
.	TRBJ2-7	few	TRBV11-3	CASSFRDKVYEQYF	TGTGCCAGCAGCTTTCGGGACAAGGTCTACGAGCAGTACTTC
.	TRBJ2-7	few	TRBV24-1	CATSDLQDEQYF	TGTGCCACCAGTGACCTACAAGACGAGCAGTACTTC
.	TRBJ1-2	few	TRBV25-1	CASSPNPGGYSSYGYTF	TGTGCCAGCAGTCCCAACCCGGGGGGCTATAGCAGCTATGGCTACACCTTC
TRBD1	TRBJ2-7	many	TRBV9	CASSVQGAGYEQYF	TGTGCCAGCAGCGTCCAGGGGGCGGGGTACGAGCAGTACTTC
TRBD1	TRBJ1-1	few	TRBV5-1	CASSLRAGGDTEAFF	TGCGCCAGCAGCTTGAGGGCAGGGGGTGACACTGAAGCTTTCTTT
TRBD1	TRBJ1-6	.	TRBV6-2/TRBV6-3	CASRGETGGNSPLHF	TGTGCCAGCAGGGGGGAGACAGGGGGCAATTCACCCCTCCACTTT
.	TRBJ1-1	.	TRBV6-1	CASSEAQGTYTEAFF	TGTGCCAGCAGTGAAGCGCAGGGAACTTACACTGAAGCTTTCTTT
.	TRBJ2-7	many	TRBV11-3	CASSFNSNEQYF	TGTGCCAGCAGCTTCAACAGTAACGAGCAGTACTTC
TRBD2	TRBJ2-2	.	TRBV4-3	CASSRGAGGTGELFF	TGCGCCAGCAGCCGTGGGGCGGGGGGCACCGGGGAGCTGTTTTTT
.	TRBJ2-5	.	TRBV7-8	CASSSLPGPRQETQYF	TGTGCCAGCAGCTCCTTACCGGGACCTCGACAAGAGACCCAGTACTTC